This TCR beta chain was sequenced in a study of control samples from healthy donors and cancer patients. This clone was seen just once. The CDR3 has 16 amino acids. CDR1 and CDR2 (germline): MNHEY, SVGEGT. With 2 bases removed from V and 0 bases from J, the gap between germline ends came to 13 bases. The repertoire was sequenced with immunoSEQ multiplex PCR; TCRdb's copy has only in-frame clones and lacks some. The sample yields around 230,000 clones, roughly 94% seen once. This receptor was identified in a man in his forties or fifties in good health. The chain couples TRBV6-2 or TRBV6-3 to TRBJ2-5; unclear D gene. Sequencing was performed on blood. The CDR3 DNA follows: TGTGCCAGCAGTTACGTGGTGGGCGGTTACCAAGAGACCCAGTACTTC. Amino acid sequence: CASSYVVGGYQETQYF.